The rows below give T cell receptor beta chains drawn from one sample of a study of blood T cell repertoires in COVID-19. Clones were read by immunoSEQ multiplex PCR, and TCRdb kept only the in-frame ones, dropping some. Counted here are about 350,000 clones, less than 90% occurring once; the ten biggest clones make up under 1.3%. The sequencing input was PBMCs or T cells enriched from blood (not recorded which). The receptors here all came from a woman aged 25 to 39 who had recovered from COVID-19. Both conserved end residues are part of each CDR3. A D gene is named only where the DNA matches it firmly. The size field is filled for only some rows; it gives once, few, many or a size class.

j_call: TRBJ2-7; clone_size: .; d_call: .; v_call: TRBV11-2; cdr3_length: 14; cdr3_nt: TGTGCCAGCAGCTTAGTTCCCCAGAACTACGAGCAGTACTTC; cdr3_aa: CASSLVPQNYEQYF
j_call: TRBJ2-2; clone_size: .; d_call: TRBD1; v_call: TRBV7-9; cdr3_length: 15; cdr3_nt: TGTGCCAGCAGCTCACCGGGACAGGGAACCGGGGAGCTGTTTTTT; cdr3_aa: CASSSPGQGTGELFF
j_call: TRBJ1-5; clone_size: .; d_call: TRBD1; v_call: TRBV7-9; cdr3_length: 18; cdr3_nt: TGTGCCAGCAGCCACCCGACAGGGGCCTCAGTTGGCAATCAGCCCCAGCATTTT; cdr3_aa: CASSHPTGASVGNQPQHF
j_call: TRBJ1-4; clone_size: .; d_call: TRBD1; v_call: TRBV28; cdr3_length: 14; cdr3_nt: TGTGCCAGCAGTTCGGGACAGCCTAATGAAAAACTGTTTTTT; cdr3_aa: CASSSGQPNEKLFF
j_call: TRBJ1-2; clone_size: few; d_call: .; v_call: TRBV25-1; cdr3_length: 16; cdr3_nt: TGTGCCAGCAGTGACCCCGGACAGAAAATAAACTATGGCTACACCTTC; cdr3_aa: CASSDPGQKINYGYTF
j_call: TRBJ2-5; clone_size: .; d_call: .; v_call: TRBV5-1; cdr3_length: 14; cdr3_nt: TGCGCCAGCAGCTTTAGAGACAGACAAGAGACCCAGTACTTC; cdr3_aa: CASSFRDRQETQYF
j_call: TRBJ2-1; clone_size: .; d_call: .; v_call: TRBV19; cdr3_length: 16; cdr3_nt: TGTGCCAGTAGTATATCCCCTCTGAGCTCCTACAATGAGCAGTTCTTC; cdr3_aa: CASSISPLSSYNEQFF
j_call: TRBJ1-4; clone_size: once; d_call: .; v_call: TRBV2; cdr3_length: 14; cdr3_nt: TGTGCCAGCAGTGAAACAGAGTCTAATGAAAAACTGTTTTTT; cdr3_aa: CASSETESNEKLFF
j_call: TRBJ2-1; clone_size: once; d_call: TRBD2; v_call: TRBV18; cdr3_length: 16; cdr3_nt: TGTGCCAGCTCACCTGGCGGGGGGGCCGCCTACAATGAGCAGTTCTTC; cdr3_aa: CASSPGGGAAYNEQFF
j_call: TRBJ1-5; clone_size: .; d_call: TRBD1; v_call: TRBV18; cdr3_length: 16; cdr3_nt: TGTGCCAGCTCTCCCACAGGGGGAGGCGGCAATCAGCCCCAGCATTTT; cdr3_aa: CASSPTGGGGNQPQHF
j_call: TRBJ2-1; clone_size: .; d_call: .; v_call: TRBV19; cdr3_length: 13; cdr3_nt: TGTGCCAGTAGTGAAACAGTGAACAATGAGCAGTTCTTC; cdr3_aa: CASSETVNNEQFF
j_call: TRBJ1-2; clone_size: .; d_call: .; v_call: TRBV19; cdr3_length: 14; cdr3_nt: TGTGCCAGTAGTATTGGTTCACAGACCTATGGCTACACCTTC; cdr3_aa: CASSIGSQTYGYTF
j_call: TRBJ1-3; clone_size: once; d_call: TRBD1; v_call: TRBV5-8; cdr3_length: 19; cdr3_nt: TGTGCCAGCAGCTTGGGGTTAGGACAGGGACAAAGCTCTGGAAACACCATATATTTT; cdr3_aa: CASSLGLGQGQSSGNTIYF
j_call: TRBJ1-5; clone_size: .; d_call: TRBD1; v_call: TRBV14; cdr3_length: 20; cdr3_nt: TGTGCCAGCAGCCAAGATGCGACAGGGGGCCGGGGAGTGGGAAATCAGCCCCAGCATTTT; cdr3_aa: CASSQDATGGRGVGNQPQHF
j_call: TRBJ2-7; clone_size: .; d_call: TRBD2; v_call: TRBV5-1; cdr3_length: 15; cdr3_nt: TGCGCCAGCAGCCGTATAGCGGGGGAGTCTCGCGAGCAGTACTTC; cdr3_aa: CASSRIAGESREQYF
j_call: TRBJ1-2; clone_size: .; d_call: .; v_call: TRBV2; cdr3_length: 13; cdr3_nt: TGTGCCAGCAGCGAGCCGGGAGGCTATGGCTACACCTTC; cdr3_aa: CASSEPGGYGYTF
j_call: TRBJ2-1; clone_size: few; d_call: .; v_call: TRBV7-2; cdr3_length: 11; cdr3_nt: TGTGCCAGCAGCCAGAACAATGAGCAGTTCTTC; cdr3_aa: CASSQNNEQFF
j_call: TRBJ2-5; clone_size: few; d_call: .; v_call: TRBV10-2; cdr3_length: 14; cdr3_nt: TGCGCCAGCAGTGAGCTGGCAGTCCAAGAGACCCAGTACTTC; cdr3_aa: CASSELAVQETQYF
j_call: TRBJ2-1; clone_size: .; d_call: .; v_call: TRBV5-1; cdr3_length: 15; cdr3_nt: TGCGCCAGCAGCTTTGAAGGGAGCTCCTACAATGAGCAGTTCTTC; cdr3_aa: CASSFEGSSYNEQFF
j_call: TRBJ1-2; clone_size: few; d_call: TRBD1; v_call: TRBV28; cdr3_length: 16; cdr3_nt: TGTGCCAGCAGCGCTGTCCCCACAGGGGGAAGTGGTGGCTACACCTTC; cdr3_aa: CASSAVPTGGSGGYTF
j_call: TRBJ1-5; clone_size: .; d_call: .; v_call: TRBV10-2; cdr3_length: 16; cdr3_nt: TGCGCCAGCAGTGAGTCCGGGGGGCCAAGCAATCAGCCCCAGCATTTT; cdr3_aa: CASSESGGPSNQPQHF
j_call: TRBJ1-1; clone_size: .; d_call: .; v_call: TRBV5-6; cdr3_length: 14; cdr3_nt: TGTGCCAGCAGCTCGCTAGGGAGGGACACTGAAGCTTTCTTT; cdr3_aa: CASSSLGRDTEAFF
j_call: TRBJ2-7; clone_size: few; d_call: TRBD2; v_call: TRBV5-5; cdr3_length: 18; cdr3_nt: TGTGCCAGCAGCTTGGAACTAGCGGGGGGATCGACCTTCCTCGAGCAGTACTTC; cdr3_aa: CASSLELAGGSTFLEQYF